Each of the 21 T cell receptor beta chains below was sequenced from the same sample in a study of cytomegalovirus exposure and HLA in healthy donors. The PCR ran on 60 Vbeta and 13 Jbeta primers. Profiled with immunoSEQ multiplex PCR; TCRdb holds only in-frame clones, not every one. Of nearly 110,000 clones listed, roughly 80% are singletons. Specimen: PBMCs. The source of these receptors is a man aged 30-40 years in good health and CMV-seronegative.

Of note for this clone: Just one base apart from a much larger clone, this may be a read error. It is likely a read error, because the conserved phenylalanine at the end of the CDR3 is missing. The rearrangement uses TRBV6-1 and TRBJ1-5; D may be TRBD1 (5 bases). This CDR3 spans 14 amino acids. V lost 6 bases and J 6 bases, leaving 15 bases between the germline ends. Per the germline V gene, CDR1 is MNHNS and CDR2 is SASEGT. The CDR3 loop reads CASRTMGLSQPQHV. Written as DNA, the CDR3 is TGTGCCAGCAGGACCATGGGGCTTAGTCAGCCCCAGCATGTT.

This clone was picked up a small number of times. The chain links TRBV6-4 to TRBJ1-2, with D tentatively TRBD1 (6 bases). Germline V gene data show CDR1 as MRHNA and CDR2 as SNTAGT. V was trimmed by 6 bases and J by 7 bases, leaving 24 bases between them. The CDR3 loop spans 16 amino acids. CDR3 nucleotide sequence: TGTGCCAGCAGCCCACAGCCGGTACAGGGTATCGGTGGCTACACCTTC. Protein product: CASSPQPVQGIGGYTF.

This clone was counted a few times. The chain uses TRBV7-9 and TRBJ1-3, with unresolved D. Trimming took 3 bases from V and 0 from J, leaving 9 bases between them. This CDR3 spans 15 amino acids. Germline assignment: CDR1 SEHNR and CDR2 FQNEAQ (reference sequence). CDR3 in DNA: TGTGCCAGCAGCTTGAGACACCGCTCTGGAAACACCATATATTTT. Its protein is CASSLRHRSGNTIYF. Full variable domain (outside the CDR3, taken from reference TRBV7-9 and TRBJ1-3): DTGVSQNPRHKITKRGQNVTFRCDPISEHNRLYWYRQTLGQGPEFLTYFQNEAQLEKSRLLSDRFSAERPKGSFSTLEIQRTEQGDSAMYLCASSLRHRSGNTIYFGEGSWLTVV.

CDR3 sequence reads: CASSLVGADGETQYF. For the CDR3, the DNA is TGTGCCAGCAGCTTAGTGGGGGCGGATGGAGAGACCCAGTACTTC. The rearrangement uses TRBV11-2 and TRBJ2-5; possible D gene TRBD1, 6 bases. The CDR3 runs to 15 residues. Trimming pared 1 base from V and 4 bases from J, leaving 13 bases between. Germline-derived CDR1 and CDR2 are SGHAT and FQNNGV.

This clone was observed a handful of times. The chain uses TRBV5-1 and TRBJ1-2, with D perhaps matching TRBD1 (6 bases). From germline, CDR1 is SGHRS and CDR2 YFSETQ. V gave up 4 bases and J gave up 3 bases, with 10 bases separating them. The CDR3 has 13 amino acids. The CDR3 loop reads CASSPRTDYGYTF. Here the CDR3 DNA reads TGCGCCAGCAGCCCCCGGACAGACTATGGCTACACCTTC.

This clone occurred a few times. The chain recombines TRBV28 with TRBJ2-7, with TRBD2 matching 11 bases. This CDR3 region has 14 residues. Per the germline V gene, CDR1 is MDHEN and CDR2 is SYDVKM. The V and J ends lost 6 bases and 2 bases, in that order; junction bases with no gene match: 3. The CDR3 region is CASRETSGTYEQYF. The CDR3 DNA reads TGTGCCAGCAGGGAGACTAGCGGGACCTACGAGCAGTACTTC. Full variable domain (outside the CDR3, taken from reference TRBV28 and TRBJ2-7): DVKVTQSSRYLVKRTGEKVFLECVQDMDHENMFWYRQDPGLGLRLIYFSYDVKMKEKGDIPEGYSVSREKKERFSLILESASTNQTSMYLCASRETSGTYEQYFGPGTRLTVT.

In its sample, this clone was seen once. The rearrangement links TRBV30 to TRBJ1-3; 7 nucleotides align to TRBD1. Trimming removed 3 bases from V and 4 bases from J; junction bases left unmatched: 6. CDR1 and CDR2 from the germline V gene are GTSNPN and SVGIG (reference sequence). The CDR3 extends over 14 amino acids. This CDR3 reads CAWRAPGGGNTIYF. DNA of the CDR3: TGTGCCTGGAGGGCCCCAGGGGGAGGAAACACCATATATTTT.

This sequence joins TRBV6-1 and TRBJ2-7; 7 nucleotides line up with TRBD1. This CDR3 is built from 16 residues. The trim removed 3 bases at V and 3 bases at J, leaving 11 bases unmatched. The germline V gene encodes CDR1 MNHNS and CDR2 SASEGT. CDR3 in DNA: TGTGCCAGCAGTGATTCGTTAAGGGGGCTTAACTACGAGCAGTACTTC. Protein product: CASSDSLRGLNYEQYF.

A single count supports this clone. The chain couples TRBV4-1 to TRBJ2-1; no firm D call. The V end lost 1 base, the J end lost 14 bases, and 15 bases lay between the germline ends. CDR3 length: 13 residues. CDR1 and CDR2 from the germline V gene are MGHRA and YSYEKL. The CDR3 is CASSQGSQRREFF. The DNA of the CDR3 is TGCGCCAGCAGCCAAGGCTCACAACGTCGTGAGTTCTTC.

The chain recombines TRBV18 with TRBJ2-1; D call uncertain. Trimming removed 8 bases from V and 0 bases from J, with 14 bases in between. The CDR3 length is 15 residues. CDR1 is KGHSH and CDR2 is LQKENI in the germline V gene. CDR3 DNA: TGTGCCAGCACGCTGAGCGAGTACTCCTACAATGAGCAGTTCTTC. Its protein product is CASTLSEYSYNEQFF.

The chain recombines TRBV4-2 with TRBJ2-1, with 9 bases matching TRBD2. CDR1 and CDR2 (germline): LGHNA, YNFKEQ. After removal of 6 bases from V and 5 bases from J, the junction contained 8 bases not matched to a gene. The CDR3 is 15 residues long. The CDR3 region is CASSHTLAGDNEQFF. Here the CDR3 DNA reads TGTGCCAGCAGTCACACATTAGCGGGGGACAATGAGCAGTTCTTC.

This rearrangement joins TRBV6-1 to TRBJ2-5; D might be TRBD2 (7 bases). The CDR3 extends over 14 amino acids. V shed 6 bases and J shed 3 bases, with 14 bases lying between them. Germline CDR1 is MNHNS and CDR2 is SASEGT. The CDR3 reads CASRLRGGKETQYF. In DNA, the CDR3 is TGTGCCAGCAGGTTAAGGGGGGGCAAAGAGACCCAGTACTTC.

This clone was seen a handful of times. In nucleotides, the CDR3 is TGCGCCAGCAGCTACCTATTCGGTGAAAAACTGTTTTTT. As protein: CASSYLFGEKLFF. The chain recombines TRBV4-1 with TRBJ1-4; D ambiguous. Germline assignment: CDR1 MGHRA and CDR2 YSYEKL. This CDR3 is built from 13 residues. With 5 bases removed from V and 7 bases from J, the gap between germline ends came to 11 bases.

The chain couples TRBV6-5 to TRBJ2-7, with 7 bases aligning to TRBD1. The J segment lost 2 bases and the V segment lost 0 bases, leaving 4 bases of the junction unmatched. The CDR3 length is 15 residues. Germline CDR1 reads MNHEY; CDR2 reads SVGAGI. CDR3 amino acids: CASSYSTGRPYEQYF. CDR3 sequence (DNA): TGTGCCAGCAGTTACTCGACAGGGAGACCCTACGAGCAGTACTTC.

The J gene is TRBJ2-5, the V gene TRBV29-1, with D possibly matching TRBD2 (6 bases). The germline V gene encodes CDR1 SQVTM and CDR2 ANQGSEA. Trimming stripped 2 bases from V and 5 bases from J, with 15 bases between. The CDR3 runs to 14 residues. This CDR3 is CSVELGGPVETQYF. CDR3 DNA sequence: TGCAGCGTTGAACTAGGAGGGCCAGTGGAGACCCAGTACTTC.

This rearrangement joins TRBV30 to TRBJ2-1, with TRBD2 matching over 13 bases. The CDR3 runs 17 residues. The junction had 12 bases not matched to a gene; V was cut back by 4 bases and J by 6 bases. The V gene's germline CDR1 is GTSNPN and CDR2 SVGIG (reference sequence). The CDR3 region has the DNA TGTGCCTGGACAGGAATGCGGACTAGCGGGAGTCGCAATGAGCAGTTCTTC. Encoded protein: CAWTGMRTSGSRNEQFF.

J is TRBJ1-5 and V is TRBV5-1; possibly TRBD1 for D (5 bases). Deletions cut 4 bases from V and 0 bases from J, with 14 bases between. The CDR3 consists of 16 residues. Germline CDR1 reads SGHRS; CDR2 reads YFSETQ. The CDR3 is CASSAGPGDSNQPQHF. The CDR3 DNA is TGCGCCAGCAGCGCGGGGCCCGGGGATAGCAATCAGCCCCAGCATTTT.

In this sample, this clone turned up once. CDR3 residues: CAWSVGGQLNQPQHF. DNA for the CDR3: TGTGCCTGGAGTGTAGGTGGGCAATTGAATCAGCCCCAGCATTTT. The chain employs TRBV30 and TRBJ1-5; D is uncertain. The CDR3 is 15 amino acids. The V and J ends lost 0 bases and 4 bases respectively, with 13 bases between them. The germline V gene encodes CDR1 GTSNPN and CDR2 SVGIG (reference sequence).

The rearrangement joins TRBV7-2 to TRBJ2-6; possible D gene TRBD1, 6 bases. Germline V CDR1 and CDR2: SGHTA, FQGNSA. The CDR3 sequence is 17 residues long. V lost 5 bases and J lost 2, with 16 bases in between. The DNA for the CDR3 is TGTGCCAGCAGCCTACAGGCAACAGGGACTGGGGCCAACGTCCTGACTTTC. This sequence encodes CASSLQATGTGANVLTF.

CDR3 amino acids: CASSLGVIGNQPQHF. CDR3 sequence (DNA): TGTGCCAGCAGCTTAGGAGTTATCGGTAATCAGCCCCAGCATTTT. The V call is TRBV7-6, the J call TRBJ1-5, with D uncertain. The V end lost 1 base, the J end lost 4 bases, and 11 bases lay between the germline ends. The CDR3 is made up of 15 amino acids. Germline lookup yields CDR1 SGHVS and CDR2 FNYEAQ.

The rearrangement uses TRBV28 and TRBJ2-5; 7 bases align to TRBD1. This CDR3 is built from 15 residues. Per the germline V gene, CDR1 is MDHEN and CDR2 is SYDVKM. Trimming cost V 6 bases and J 6 bases; bases outside gene matches: 13. DNA of the CDR3: TGTGCCAGCAGACCCCCCGGGACAGCCGGAAAGACCCAGTACTTC. Amino acid sequence: CASRPPGTAGKTQYF.